This T cell receptor (beta chain) was found in a study of T cell changes during pregnancy in multiple sclerosis. Per the germline V gene, CDR1 is SGDLS and CDR2 is YYNGEE. V dropped 2 bases and J dropped 6 bases, with 11 bases sitting between them. The CDR3 is made up of 14 amino acids. Profiled with immunoSEQ multiplex PCR; TCRdb holds only in-frame clones, not every one. The table includes almost 95,000 clones, about 92% detected once. The chain has TRBV9 and TRBJ2-2; D remains unclear. The sample was peripheral blood, taken in the first trimester of pregnancy. The clonotype originates from a female donor with multiple sclerosis, enrolled in a pregnancy study. The CDR3 DNA reads as TGTGCCAGCAGCGTCGGTTCCGTCCCCGGGGAGCTGTTTTTT. Its translation is CASSVGSVPGELFF.